This T cell receptor (beta chain) was retrieved from a study of T cells in Graves' hyperthyroidism and ophthalmopathy. Overall study findings and caveats: Model predictions of ophthalmopathy came a median about 6.3 months before onset. Expanded thyroid clonotypes (above 0.001) were mostly also found in blood.

Trimming took 7 bases from V and 4 from J, leaving 19 bases between them. Germline V gene data show CDR1 as SGHAT and CDR2 as FQNNGV. The CDR3 loop spans 15 amino acids. The count of this clonotype is one. The antigen is undetermined. Researchers amplified the TCR beta CDR3 regions from RNA transcripts. The TCR CDR3 was amplified in a first-round RT-PCR using the HTBI primer set. TCRdb passed the multiplex PCR reads through MiXCR, listing each CDR3 protein once. The table includes 530,000 or so distinct CDR3 sequences, about 43% detected once. Orbital computed tomography, thyroid ultrasound, serum thyroxine and TRAb, and clinical symptoms together informed the diagnoses.

Sequences were obtained from peripheral blood or thyroid tissue (not recorded which). The TCR comes from a woman under 30 with Graves' hyperthyroidism. The chain carries TRBV11-2 and TRBJ1-1; D unresolved. The CDR3 sequence is CASNRGGPVGTEAFF. Here the CDR3 DNA reads TGTGCCAGCAACCGAGGCGGGCCGGTAGGCACTGAAGCTTTCTTT. Combining the CDR3 with reference TRBV11-2 and TRBJ1-1 gives the whole variable domain EAGVAQSPRYKIIEKRQSVAFWCNPISGHATLYWYQQILGQGPKLLIQFQNNGVVDDSQLPKDRFSAERLKGVDSTLKIQPAKLEDSAVYLCASNRGGPVGTEAFFGQGTRLTVV.